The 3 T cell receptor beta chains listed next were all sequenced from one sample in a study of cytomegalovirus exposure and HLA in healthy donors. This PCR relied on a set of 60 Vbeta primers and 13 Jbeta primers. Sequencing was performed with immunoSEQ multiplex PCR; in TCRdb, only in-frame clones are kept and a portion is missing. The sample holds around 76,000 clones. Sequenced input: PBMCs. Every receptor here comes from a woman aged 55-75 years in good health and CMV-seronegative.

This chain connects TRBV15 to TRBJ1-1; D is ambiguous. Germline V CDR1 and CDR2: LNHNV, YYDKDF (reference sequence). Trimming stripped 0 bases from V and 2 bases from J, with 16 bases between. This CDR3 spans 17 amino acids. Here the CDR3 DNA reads TGTGCCACCAGCAGAGATGGGTGGGAGGTTGGAAACACTGAAGCTTTCTTT. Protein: CATSRDGWEVGNTEAFF.

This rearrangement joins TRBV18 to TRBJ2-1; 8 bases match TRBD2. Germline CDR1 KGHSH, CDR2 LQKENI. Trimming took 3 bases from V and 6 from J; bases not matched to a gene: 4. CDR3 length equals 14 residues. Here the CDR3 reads CASSPGTSGNEQFF. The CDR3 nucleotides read TGTGCCAGCTCACCTGGGACTAGTGGCAATGAGCAGTTCTTC.

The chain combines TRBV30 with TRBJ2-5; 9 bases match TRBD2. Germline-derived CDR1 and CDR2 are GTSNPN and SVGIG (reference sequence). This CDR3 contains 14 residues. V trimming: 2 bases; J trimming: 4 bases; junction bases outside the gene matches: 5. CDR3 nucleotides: TGTGCCTGGAGTCGACATAGCGGGAGAGAGACCCAGTACTTC. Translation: CAWSRHSGRETQYF.